The 24 T cell receptor beta chains below were found in one sample sequenced in a study of blood T cell repertoires in COVID-19. Only in-frame clones appear in the TCRdb table, and some are missing; sequencing was by immunoSEQ multiplex PCR. The table shows 100,000 to 150,000 clones, with 69% occurring only once. The sequenced material came from peripheral blood. These receptors all stem from a woman aged 70-85 years with acute or convalescent COVID-19.

The table lists this clone with many counts. DNA for the CDR3: TGTGCCATCACGACAGGGCAGGGGATTAGCTCCTACGAGCAGTACTTC. It encodes CAITTGQGISSYEQYF. The chain uses TRBV28 and TRBJ2-7; TRBD1 matches 7 bases. This CDR3 has 16 residues. Germline CDR1 is MDHEN and CDR2 is SYDVKM. V lost 10 bases to trimming and J lost 0 bases; unmatched junction nucleotides: 15. The full variable domain, in which reference TRBV28 and TRBJ2-7 provide the parts outside the CDR3, is DVKVTQSSRYLVKRTGEKVFLECVQDMDHENMFWYRQDPGLGLRLIYFSYDVKMKEKGDIPEGYSVSREKKERFSLILESASTNQTSMYLCAITTGQGISSYEQYFGPGTRLTVT.

The DNA of the CDR3 is TGTGCCAGCAAAGCAGGGGGGAATGAAAAACTGTTTTTT. Residues: CASKAGGNEKLFF. The genes are TRBV2 and TRBJ1-4, with 7 bases identical to TRBD1. The J segment lost 5 bases and the V segment lost 7 bases, leaving 4 bases of the junction unmatched. Germline CDR1 is SNHLY and CDR2 is FYNNEI. The CDR3 sequence is 13 residues long. Based on the CDR3 plus reference TRBV2 and TRBJ1-4, the full variable domain is EPEVTQTPSHQVTQMGQEVILRCVPISNHLYFYWYRQILGQKVEFLVSFYNNEISEKSEIFDDQFSVERPDGSNFTLKIRSTKLEDSAMYFCASKAGGNEKLFFGSGTQLSVL.

The V gene is TRBV2, the J gene TRBJ2-2; D remains ambiguous. The germline V gene encodes CDR1 SNHLY and CDR2 FYNNEI. V dropped 4 bases and J dropped 5 bases, with 8 bases sitting between them. The CDR3 runs to 13 residues. CDR3 in amino acids: CASSVAETGELFF. The CDR3 DNA follows: TGTGCCAGCAGTGTGGCAGAAACCGGGGAGCTGTTTTTT.

The V and J genes are TRBV2 and TRBJ1-4, with a weak D call TRBD1 (6 bases). There are 15 residues in the CDR3. Germline-derived CDR1 and CDR2 are SNHLY and FYNNEI. The germline V and J ends were trimmed by 3 bases and 10 bases, with 18 bases remaining between them. DNA of the CDR3: TGTGCCAGCAGTGATAGTGGTCAGGGGAAGGGAAAACTGTTTTTT. This sequence encodes CASSDSGQGKGKLFF.

J is TRBJ1-5 and V is TRBV7-6, with TRBD1 matching over 8 bases. The V and J ends lost 0 bases and 7 bases, in that order; junction bases with no gene match: 5. CDR3 length: 15 residues. Germline V gives CDR1 SGHVS, CDR2 FNYEAQ. The CDR3 sequence: CASSLAAGGGQPQHF. The CDR3 coding sequence is TGTGCCAGCAGCTTAGCGGCAGGGGGCGGGCAGCCCCAGCATTTT.

This clone appeared a single time. This sequence joins TRBV12-3 or TRBV12-4 and TRBJ2-7; TRBD1 is a possible D gene (6 bases). The V end was cut by 6 bases, the J end by 4 bases, with 10 bases between. The CDR3 is 12 amino acids. The CDR3 protein is CASRIQGYEQYF. CDR3 sequence (DNA): TGTGCCAGCAGGATACAGGGTTACGAGCAGTACTTC.

The J gene is TRBJ2-1, the V gene TRBV24-1; 8 nucleotides match TRBD2. Germline-derived CDR1 and CDR2 are KGHDR and SFDVKD. V gave up 2 bases and J gave up 9 bases; unmatched junction bases: 5. The CDR3 loop spans 14 amino acids. The CDR3 reads CATSDSTAGGEQFF. The CDR3 coding sequence is TGTGCCACCAGTGATTCGACCGCGGGGGGTGAGCAGTTCTTC.

This chain connects TRBV6-2 or TRBV6-3 to TRBJ2-7, with 9 bases that match TRBD2. From germline, CDR1 is MNHEY and CDR2 SVGEGT. The J segment lost 2 bases and the V segment lost 2 bases, leaving 4 bases of the junction unmatched. The CDR3 runs 15 residues. Written as DNA, the CDR3 is TGTGCCAGCAGTTACGGACTAGCGTATACCTACGAGCAGTACTTC. It yields the protein CASSYGLAYTYEQYF.

This clone showed up just a few times. This chain connects TRBV7-2 to TRBJ1-1, with 8 bases fitting TRBD1. Germline V lookup: CDR1 SGHTA, CDR2 FQGNSA. This CDR3 contains 13 residues. The trim removed 1 base at V and 8 bases at J, leaving 3 bases unmatched. The CDR3 DNA sequence: TGTGCCAGCAGCTTAGATAGGGACAGGGAAGCTTTCTTT. Protein product: CASSLDRDREAFF.

The chain is built from TRBV7-9 and TRBJ1-4; 7 nucleotides line up with TRBD1. The germline V gene has CDR1 SEHNR and CDR2 FQNEAQ (reference sequence). The ends lost 5 bases at V and 3 bases at J; junction bases unmatched: 6. The CDR3 runs to 15 residues. The chain's CDR3 is CASSRTGTANEKLFF. CDR3 nucleotides: TGTGCCAGCAGCCGGACCGGGACAGCTAATGAAAAACTGTTTTTT.

This clone has only a few counts. CDR3 bases: TGTGCCAGCAGCACGTATGGACAGGGGGGAAACGAGCAGTACTTC. This sequence encodes CASSTYGQGGNEQYF. The chain couples TRBV7-2 to TRBJ2-7; 10 bases line up with TRBD1. Germline-derived CDR1 and CDR2 are SGHTA and FQGNSA. The CDR3 runs 15 residues. The V and J ends lost 5 bases and 5 bases, in that order; junction bases with no gene match: 9.

The V call is TRBV27, the J call TRBJ2-7; D not certain. This CDR3 is 13 amino acids long. The ends were cut back, 5 bases at V and 8 bases at J, with 16 bases in the middle. The germline CDR1 and CDR2 sequences are MNHEY and SMNVEV (reference sequence). CDR3 sequence reads: CASSGADLRKQYF. As DNA, the CDR3 is TGTGCCAGCAGTGGCGCGGATCTAAGGAAGCAGTACTTC.

The chain recombines TRBV5-5 with TRBJ2-5; maybe TRBD1 (5 bases). This CDR3 is built from 15 residues. Between the trimmed V and J ends, which lost 0 bases and 4 bases, there was a span of 13 bases. Germline values: CDR1 SGHKS, CDR2 YYEKEE (reference sequence). CDR3 loop: CASSLAGREGETQYF. DNA for the CDR3: TGTGCCAGCAGCTTGGCTGGCAGGGAAGGAGAGACCCAGTACTTC.

This chain links TRBV4-1 with TRBJ1-3, with 12 bases lining up with TRBD1. The CDR3 loop spans 18 amino acids. The ends lost 3 bases at V and 4 bases at J; junction bases unmatched: 10. The V gene's germline CDR1 is MGHRA and CDR2 YSYEKL. The CDR3 is CASSQGAGQGAGGNTIYF. The CDR3 bases are TGCGCCAGCAGCCAGGGAGCGGGACAGGGGGCGGGGGGAAACACCATATATTTT.

The chain links TRBV6-2 or TRBV6-3 to TRBJ2-1, with TRBD1 as a possible D gene (6 bases). The ends were cut back, 4 bases at V and 2 bases at J, with 12 bases in the middle. The CDR3 is 15 residues long. CDR1 and CDR2 (germline): MNHEY, SVGEGT. The CDR3 is CASSSPDRTYNEQFF. The DNA for the CDR3 is TGTGCCAGCAGTTCCCCGGACAGAACCTACAATGAGCAGTTCTTC.

The gene calls are TRBV7-9 and TRBJ2-6; D is undetermined. The CDR3 has 13 residues. Germline values: CDR1 SEHNR, CDR2 FQNEAQ (reference sequence). Trimming removed 10 bases at V and 4 bases at J, with 11 bases between. Written as DNA, the CDR3 is TGTGCCACCGAGGTTCAGGGGGCCAACGTCCTGACTTTC. Amino acid sequence: CATEVQGANVLTF.

The rearrangement uses TRBV3-1 (or the pseudogene TRBV3-2) and TRBJ1-2; 9 nucleotides agree with TRBD1. V lost 3 bases, J lost 8 bases, and 7 bases stayed unmatched. Germline CDR1 reads LGHDT; CDR2 reads YNNKEL (reference sequence). This CDR3 comprises 14 residues. As DNA, the CDR3 is TGTGCCAGCAGCCAGAGGGACAGGGAGAACGGCTACACCTTC. Translating it yields CASSQRDRENGYTF.

This clone has a handful of counts. The chain combines TRBV6-1 with TRBJ2-7, with a tentative D call TRBD1 (5 bases). Trimming pared 1 base from V and 3 bases from J, leaving 13 bases between. This CDR3 comprises 15 residues. Germline-derived CDR1 and CDR2 are MNHNS and SASEGT. The CDR3 reads CASSEGSRQLYEQYF. The CDR3 nucleotides are TGTGCCAGCAGTGAAGGGTCCCGACAGCTCTACGAGCAGTACTTC.

The chain has TRBV6-1 and TRBJ2-3, with a tentative D call TRBD1 (6 bases). This CDR3 region has 13 residues. V lost 8 bases, J lost 2 bases, and 11 bases lay in between. Germline V gene data show CDR1 as MNHNS and CDR2 as SASEGT. CDR3 sequence (DNA): TGTGCCAGCCAATCAGGGGACACAGATACGCAGTATTTT. Residues: CASQSGDTDTQYF.

This chain connects TRBV15 to TRBJ1-1; TRBD1 is a possible D gene (5 bases). Trimming left V 5 bases short and J 3 bases short, with 16 bases between. Looked up from germline, CDR1 is LNHNV and CDR2 is YYDKDF (reference sequence). The CDR3 runs 15 residues. CDR3 bases: TGTGCCACCAGCCCAGGGTCCTTTGGGGACACTGAAGCTTTCTTT. This gives the protein CATSPGSFGDTEAFF.

The chain joins TRBV6-5 to TRBJ2-1; 12 positions agree with TRBD2. The CDR3 length is 15 residues. CDR1 is MNHEY, CDR2 SVGAGI, per germline. Trimming took 10 bases from V and 7 from J; bases not matched to a gene: 11. CDR3 protein: CATLLLAGGLNEQFF. The CDR3 coding sequence is TGTGCCACACTACTCCTAGCGGGGGGGCTAAATGAGCAGTTCTTC.

This clone was found a few times. J is TRBJ1-4 and V is TRBV19; 7 bases align to TRBD1. The trim removed 4 bases at V and 6 bases at J, leaving 5 bases unmatched. Germline V gene data show CDR1 as LNHDA and CDR2 as SQIVND (reference sequence). CDR3 length: 14 residues. For the CDR3, the DNA is TGTGCCAGTAGTAAAGGGACAGAGTATGAAAAACTGTTTTTT. Protein: CASSKGTEYEKLFF. Combining the CDR3 with reference TRBV19 and TRBJ1-4 gives the whole variable domain DGGITQSPKYLFRKEGQNVTLSCEQNLNHDAMYWYRQDPGQGLRLIYYSQIVNDFQKGDIAEGYSVSREKKESFPLTVTSAQKNPTAFYLCASSKGTEYEKLFFGSGTQLSVL.

As concerns this clone: A read error may account for a junction end that differs from germline. The chain combines TRBV2 with TRBJ2-1; weak D call: TRBD2 (6 bases). Germline CDR1 is SNHLY and CDR2 is FYNNEI. This CDR3 has 16 amino acids. The DNA of the CDR3 is TGTGCCGCAGGTGATGGGACCGGGGACTCCGACAATGAGCAGTTCTTC. Encoded protein: CAAGDGTGDSDNEQFF.

This rearrangement joins TRBV9 to TRBJ1-4; D gene unclear. V was shortened by 0 bases and J by 4 bases, with 10 bases between the two germline ends. The CDR3 is 15 amino acids. Per the germline V gene, CDR1 is SGDLS and CDR2 is YYNGEE. CDR3 sequence reads: CASSVGSQDNEKLFF. CDR3 coding DNA: TGTGCCAGCAGCGTAGGCTCGCAGGATAATGAAAAACTGTTTTTT.